This entry lists 29 T cell receptor beta chains sequenced from one sample in a study of CD4+ T cells in melanoma. Libraries were prepared by immunoSEQ multiplex PCR; TCRdb keeps only in-frame clonotypes and omits some of them. Of fewer than 15,000 clones listed, over 65% were seen once; the top ten hold roughly 17%. Specimen: cells from a culture (not recorded whether cultured in vitro). Source of these receptors: a human donor with melanoma.

The chain uses TRBV9 and TRBJ2-7; possible D gene TRBD1, 5 bases. Germline lookup yields CDR1 SGDLS and CDR2 YYNGEE. The CDR3 consists of 15 residues. The germline V and J ends were trimmed by 1 base and 3 bases, with 14 bases remaining between them. CDR3 loop: CASSVIPAGFYEQYF. The CDR3 nucleotides are TGTGCCAGCAGCGTAATCCCCGCAGGGTTCTACGAGCAGTACTTC.

This chain uses TRBV5-4 with TRBJ2-7; no firm D call. CDR3 length: 15 amino acids. Looked up from germline, CDR1 is SGHNT and CDR2 is YYREEE (reference sequence). Trimming left V 2 bases short and J 2 bases short, with 14 bases between. The CDR3 loop is CASSFTGSFAYEQYF. The CDR3 nucleotides are TGTGCCAGCAGCTTTACTGGGTCGTTTGCCTACGAGCAGTACTTC.

The chain employs TRBV5-8 and TRBJ2-1; perhaps TRBD2 as D (5 bases). Germline CDR1 SGHTS, CDR2 YDEGEE. With 7 bases removed from V and 3 bases from J, the gap between germline ends came to 14 bases. This CDR3 comprises 14 residues. CDR3 in amino acids: CASEKGVVYNEQFF. The CDR3 DNA follows: TGTGCCAGCGAAAAGGGAGTGGTCTACAATGAGCAGTTCTTC.

V and J are TRBV28 and TRBJ1-1, with TRBD1 as a possible D gene (5 bases). The V gene's germline CDR1 is MDHEN and CDR2 SYDVKM. V dropped 7 bases and J dropped 0 bases, with 9 bases sitting between them. CDR3 size: 13 residues. CDR3 sequence (DNA): TGTGCCAGCATCCCCAGGGTGAACACTGAAGCTTTCTTT. Translated: CASIPRVNTEAFF.

The chain recombines TRBV6-1 with TRBJ1-5, with D tentatively TRBD1 (5 bases). The length of the CDR3 is 16 residues. Germline loops: CDR1 MNHNS, CDR2 SASEGT. V was pared by 4 bases and J by 7 bases, with 20 bases between. This CDR3 is CASSVWDGANRQPQHF. CDR3 in DNA: TGTGCCAGCAGTGTTTGGGACGGAGCGAACAGGCAGCCCCAGCATTTT.

The chain uses TRBV11-2 and TRBJ1-6; no definite D call. Germline loops: CDR1 SGHAT, CDR2 FQNNGV. CDR3 size: 13 residues. V was shortened by 6 bases and J by 6 bases, with 9 bases between the two germline ends. Written as DNA, the CDR3 is TGTGCCAGCAGAGGAGAATTTAATTCACCCCTCCACTTT. This translates into CASRGEFNSPLHF.

This clone has more than one count but fewer than ten. The chain carries TRBV18 and TRBJ1-4; D is unclear. CDR3 length equals 14 residues. Germline V gene sequence: CDR1 KGHSH, CDR2 LQKENI. The V end was cut by 5 bases, the J end by 10 bases, with 17 bases between. The CDR3 here is CASSFSGREGKLFF. The CDR3 coding sequence is TGTGCCAGCTCATTCTCGGGTAGGGAAGGAAAACTGTTTTTT.

The chain couples TRBV6-5 to TRBJ1-2; no clear D. CDR3 length equals 16 residues. The ends were cut back, 2 bases at V and 4 bases at J, with 17 bases in the middle. The germline V gene has CDR1 MNHEY and CDR2 SVGAGI. The CDR3: CASSYDPGSSVYGYTF. The CDR3 nucleotides are TGTGCCAGCAGTTACGATCCGGGGAGCTCTGTCTATGGCTACACCTTC.

This clone has a handful of counts. This chain joins TRBV15 and TRBJ2-6, with no clear D. In germline, CDR1 is LNHNV, CDR2 YYDKDF (reference sequence). The CDR3 has 15 residues. V lost 3 bases, J lost 1 base, and 7 bases lay in between. In DNA form, the CDR3 reads TGTGCCACCAGCAGTCGCAGGTCTGGGGCCAACGTCCTGACTTTC. Its translation is CATSSRRSGANVLTF.

This chain uses TRBV9 with TRBJ2-2, with a possible D match to TRBD2 (6 bases). The CDR3 runs to 16 residues. The germline V gene encodes CDR1 SGDLS and CDR2 YYNGEE. Trimming took 0 bases from V and 7 from J, leaving 16 bases between them. The DNA for the CDR3 is TGTGCCAGCAGCGTAGCTCACAGCCGGGGGATCGGGGAGCTGTTTTTT. Amino acids: CASSVAHSRGIGELFF.

The chain employs TRBV15 and TRBJ1-2, with 8 bases matching TRBD1. J lost 5 bases, V lost 1 base, and 6 bases had no gene match. The CDR3 loop spans 15 amino acids. Germline CDR1 reads LNHNV; CDR2 reads YYDKDF (reference sequence). CDR3 amino acids: CATSRVTGTGYGYTF. DNA for the CDR3: TGTGCCACCAGCAGAGTTACTGGGACAGGTTATGGCTACACCTTC.

This clone has more than one count but fewer than ten. V gene TRBV9 combines with J gene TRBJ1-5, with 7 bases that match TRBD1. Germline V gene sequence: CDR1 SGDLS, CDR2 YYNGEE. CDR3 length: 11 amino acids. J gave up 4 bases and V 8 bases, and 0 bases lay outside the gene matches. This CDR3 reads CARTGNQPQHF. The DNA for the CDR3 is TGTGCCAGGACAGGGAATCAGCCCCAGCATTTT.

The rearrangement links TRBV13 to TRBJ2-7; D is perhaps TRBD1 (6 bases). V was shortened by 3 bases and J by 7 bases, with 10 bases between the two germline ends. From germline, CDR1 is PRHDT and CDR2 FYEKMQ (reference sequence). The CDR3 runs to 12 residues. This CDR3 reads CASSFRQAEQYF. The DNA for the CDR3 is TGTGCCAGCAGCTTCCGACAGGCAGAGCAGTACTTC.

The chain couples TRBV18 to TRBJ1-1; 10 nucleotides match TRBD1. Losses at the gene ends were 5 bases for V and 10 bases for J; bases not matched to a gene: 13. The CDR3 is 15 residues long. The germline CDR1 and CDR2 sequences are KGHSH and LQKENI. The CDR3 region has the DNA TGTGCCAGCTCAGCACAGGGACAGGGGAAAGTCGTAGCTTTCTTT. Translation gives CASSAQGQGKVVAFF.

V gene TRBV6-5 combines with J gene TRBJ1-1, with D perhaps TRBD1 (5 bases). Trimming left V 6 bases short and J 4 bases short, with 12 bases between. CDR1 and CDR2 (germline): MNHEY, SVGAGI. The CDR3 sequence is 13 residues long. DNA of the CDR3: TGTGCCAGCAGAAGAATTGGGGCCACTGAAGCTTTCTTT. The encoded protein is CASRRIGATEAFF.

This clone was recorded only once. This chain connects TRBV5-4 to TRBJ2-5; TRBD2 might be the D (6 bases). CDR3 length: 13 residues. V dropped 4 bases and J dropped 3 bases, with 10 bases sitting between them. Germline assignment: CDR1 SGHNT and CDR2 YYREEE (reference sequence). The CDR3: CASSAGTEETQYF. The CDR3 coding sequence is TGTGCCAGCAGCGCCGGGACTGAAGAGACCCAGTACTTC. The full variable domain, with the rest looked up from reference TRBV5-4 and TRBJ2-5, is ETGVTQSPTHLIKTRGQQVTLRCSSQSGHNTVSWYQQALGQGPQFIFQYYREEENGRGNFPPRFSGLQFPNYSSELNVNALELDDSALYLCASSAGTEETQYFGPGTRLLVL.

The V call is TRBV21-1, the J call TRBJ2-3; the table calls TRBD1, which could not be checked here. TRBV21-1 is deemed a pseudogene. There are 18 residues in the CDR3. CDR3 region: CASNRAGQGRFGADTQYF. The CDR3 nucleotides read TGTGCCAGCAACAGAGCGGGACAGGGGAGATTTGGCGCAGATACGCAGTATTTT.

The rearrangement uses TRBV18 and TRBJ2-7, with a tentative D call TRBD2 (5 bases). The CDR3 is 14 amino acids. With 5 bases removed from V and 6 bases from J, the gap between germline ends came to 17 bases. Germline values: CDR1 KGHSH, CDR2 LQKENI. The CDR3 protein is CASSSTSGLGEQYF. The CDR3 bases are TGTGCCAGCTCATCGACAAGCGGACTGGGCGAGCAGTACTTC.

The CDR3 nucleotides are TGTGCCACCCAGAGAACTCAGGGGGCGTTCTACAATGAGCAGTTCTTC. It yields the protein CATQRTQGAFYNEQFF. The rearrangement joins TRBV15 to TRBJ2-1; 8 bases fit TRBD1. CDR3 size: 16 residues. With V trimmed by 8 bases and J by 3 bases, 12 bases remained unmatched. Per germline, CDR1 LNHNV and CDR2 YYDKDF (reference sequence).

V and J are TRBV4-1 and TRBJ2-4; D is unresolved. Trimming cost V 9 bases and J 0 bases, with 9 bases left between them. The CDR3 runs to 13 residues. Germline values: CDR1 MGHRA, CDR2 YSYEKL. This chain's CDR3 is CASKELAKNIQYF. DNA for the CDR3: TGCGCCAGTAAAGAGTTAGCCAAAAACATTCAGTACTTC.

The rearrangement uses TRBV7-9 and TRBJ1-5, with 7 nucleotides matching TRBD1. Germline loops: CDR1 SEHNR, CDR2 FQNEAQ (reference sequence). This CDR3 has 14 residues. Germline trimming cut 5 bases from V and 6 bases from J; bases unmatched to any gene: 7. The CDR3 reads CASSVEGAAQPQHF. The CDR3 coding sequence is TGTGCCAGCAGCGTGGAGGGGGCTGCTCAGCCCCAGCATTTT.

The chain couples TRBV15 to TRBJ2-2, with TRBD1 matching 10 bases. Germline loops: CDR1 LNHNV, CDR2 YYDKDF (reference sequence). This CDR3 is 15 amino acids long. Trimming cost V 5 bases and J 6 bases; bases outside gene matches: 6. In nucleotides, the CDR3 is TGTGCCACCAGCGAAAGGACAGGGGGGGCCGGGGAGCTGTTTTTT. Translated: CATSERTGGAGELFF.

In its sample, this clone ranks as medium-sized. The gene calls are TRBV11-2 and TRBJ2-5; the D is unclear. From germline, CDR1 is SGHAT and CDR2 FQNNGV. Trimming removed 6 bases at V and 5 bases at J, with 16 bases between. CDR3 length: 14 amino acids. CDR3 region: CASRGLGRRETQYF. The CDR3 region has the DNA TGTGCCAGCAGAGGGTTAGGACGAAGGGAGACCCAGTACTTC.

As for this clone: This specimen includes other DNA sequences encoding the same CDR3. The chain recombines TRBV7-3 with TRBJ2-3; D is unclear. This CDR3 region has 13 residues. Germline CDR1 SGHTA, CDR2 FQGTGA. Trimming took off 2 bases at V and 3 bases at J, with 6 bases between the two ends. CDR3 amino acids: CASSLARTDTQYF. The CDR3 region has the DNA TGTGCCAGCAGCTTAGCGCGGACAGATACGCAGTATTTT.

This chain connects TRBV6-6 to TRBJ1-1, with D maybe TRBD1 (6 bases). Germline values: CDR1 MNHNY, CDR2 SVGAGI (reference sequence). V was pared by 8 bases and J by 1 base, with 11 bases between. CDR3 size: 13 residues. In DNA, the CDR3 is TGTGCCAGCGTGACAGGAGAGAACACTGAAGCTTTCTTT. It specifies CASVTGENTEAFF.

The chain links TRBV18 to TRBJ2-5, with a possible D match to TRBD1 (5 bases). The CDR3 is 16 residues long. V was pared by 3 bases and J by 2 bases, with 16 bases between. Germline V gene data show CDR1 as KGHSH and CDR2 as LQKENI. This CDR3 is CASSPPNKGDQETQYF. The CDR3 DNA reads as TGTGCCAGCTCACCTCCCAACAAAGGGGATCAAGAGACCCAGTACTTC.

The V call is TRBV5-1, the J call TRBJ2-1; tentatively, D is TRBD2 (6 bases). The V gene lost 3 bases and the J gene lost 0 bases, with 13 bases spanning the gap. Germline values: CDR1 SGHRS, CDR2 YFSETQ. The CDR3 runs 16 residues. The CDR3 coding sequence is TGCGCCAGCAGCTCCTTTGACGGGAGCTCCTACAATGAGCAGTTCTTC. Translating gives CASSSFDGSSYNEQFF.

The rearrangement uses TRBV2 and TRBJ2-7, with unresolved D. Trimming left V 4 bases short and J 0 bases short, with 7 bases between. CDR1 SNHLY and CDR2 FYNNEI come from the germline V gene. CDR3 length: 13 amino acids. CDR3 in amino acids: CASSVPLSYEQYF. The CDR3 nucleotides are TGTGCCAGCAGTGTACCACTCTCCTACGAGCAGTACTTC.

The chain employs TRBV18 and TRBJ1-1; D unclear. From germline, CDR1 is KGHSH and CDR2 LQKENI. This CDR3 spans 14 amino acids. V was pared by 5 bases and J by 1 base, with 11 bases between. The CDR3 spells CASSRLKGNTEAFF. CDR3 DNA sequence: TGTGCCAGCTCAAGACTTAAGGGGAACACTGAAGCTTTCTTT.